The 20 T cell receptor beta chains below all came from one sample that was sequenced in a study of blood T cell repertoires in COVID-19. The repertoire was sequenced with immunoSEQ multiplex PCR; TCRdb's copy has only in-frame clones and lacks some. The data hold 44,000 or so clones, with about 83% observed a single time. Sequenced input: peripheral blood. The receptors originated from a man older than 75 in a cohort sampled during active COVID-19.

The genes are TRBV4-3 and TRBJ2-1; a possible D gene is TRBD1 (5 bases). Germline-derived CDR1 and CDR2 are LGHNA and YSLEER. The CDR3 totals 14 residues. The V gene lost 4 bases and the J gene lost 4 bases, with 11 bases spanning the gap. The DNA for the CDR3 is TGCGCCAGCAGCCGGGGCAGTATGTACAATGAGCAGTTCTTC. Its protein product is CASSRGSMYNEQFF.

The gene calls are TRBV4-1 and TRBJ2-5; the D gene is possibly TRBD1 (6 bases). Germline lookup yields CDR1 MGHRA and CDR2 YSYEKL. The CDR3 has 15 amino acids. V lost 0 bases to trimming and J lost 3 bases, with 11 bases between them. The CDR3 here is CASSQDWTDEETQYF. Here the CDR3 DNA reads TGCGCCAGCAGCCAAGATTGGACAGATGAAGAGACCCAGTACTTC.

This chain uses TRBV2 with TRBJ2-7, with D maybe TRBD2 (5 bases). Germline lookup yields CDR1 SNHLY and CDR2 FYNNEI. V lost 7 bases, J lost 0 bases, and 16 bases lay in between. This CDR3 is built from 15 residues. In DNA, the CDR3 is TGTGCCAGCATCGAGGGCCCGGGCCTCTCCTACGAGCAGTACTTC. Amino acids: CASIEGPGLSYEQYF.

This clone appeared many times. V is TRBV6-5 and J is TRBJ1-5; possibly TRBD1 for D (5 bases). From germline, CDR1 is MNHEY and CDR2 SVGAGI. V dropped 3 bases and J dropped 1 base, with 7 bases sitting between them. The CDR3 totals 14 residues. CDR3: CASSYGGSNQPQHF. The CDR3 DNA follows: TGTGCCAGCAGTTATGGGGGGAGCAATCAGCCCCAGCATTTT.

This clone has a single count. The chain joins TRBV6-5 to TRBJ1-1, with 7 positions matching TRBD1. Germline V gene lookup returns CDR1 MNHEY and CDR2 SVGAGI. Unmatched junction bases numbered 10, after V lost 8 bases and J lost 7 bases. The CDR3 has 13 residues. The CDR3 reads CASADLGDSEAFF. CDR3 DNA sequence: TGTGCCAGCGCAGATCTAGGGGACAGTGAAGCTTTCTTT.

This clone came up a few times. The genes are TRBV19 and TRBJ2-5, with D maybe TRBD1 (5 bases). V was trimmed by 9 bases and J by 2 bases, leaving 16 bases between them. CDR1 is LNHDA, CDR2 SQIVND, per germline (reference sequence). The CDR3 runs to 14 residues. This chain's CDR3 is CASHAPGAQETQYF. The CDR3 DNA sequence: TGTGCCAGCCACGCTCCTGGGGCTCAAGAGACCCAGTACTTC. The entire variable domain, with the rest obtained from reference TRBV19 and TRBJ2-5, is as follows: DGGITQSPKYLFRKEGQNVTLSCEQNLNHDAMYWYRQDPGQGLRLIYYSQIVNDFQKGDIAEGYSVSREKKESFPLTVTSAQKNPTAFYLCASHAPGAQETQYFGPGTRLLVL.

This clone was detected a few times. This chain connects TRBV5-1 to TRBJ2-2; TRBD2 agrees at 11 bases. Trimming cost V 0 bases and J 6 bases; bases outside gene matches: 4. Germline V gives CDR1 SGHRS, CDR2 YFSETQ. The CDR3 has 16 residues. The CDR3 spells CASSLVASGGSGELFF. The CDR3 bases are TGCGCCAGCAGCTTGGTGGCTAGCGGGGGGTCCGGGGAGCTGTTTTTT.

The DNA of the CDR3 is TGTGCCAGCAGTGAGGGACAGGCCTACACTGAAGCTTTCTTT. Its translation: CASSEGQAYTEAFF. V and J are TRBV6-6 and TRBJ1-1; 8 nucleotides match TRBD1. Germline values: CDR1 MNHNY, CDR2 SVGAGI (reference sequence). Trimming at V came to 5 bases and at J to 3 bases, leaving 5 bases not matched to a gene. The CDR3 totals 14 residues.

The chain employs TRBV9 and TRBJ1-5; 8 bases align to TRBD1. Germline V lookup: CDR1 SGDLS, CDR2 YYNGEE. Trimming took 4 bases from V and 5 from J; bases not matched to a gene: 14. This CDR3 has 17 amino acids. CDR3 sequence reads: CASSKKRTGSIDQPQHF. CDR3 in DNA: TGTGCCAGCAGCAAAAAAAGGACAGGGTCTATTGATCAGCCCCAGCATTTT. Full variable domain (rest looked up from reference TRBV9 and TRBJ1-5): DSGVTQTPKHLITATGQRVTLRCSPRSGDLSVYWYQQSLDQGLQFLIQYYNGEERAKGNILERFSAQQFPDLHSELNLSSLELGDSALYFCASSKKRTGSIDQPQHFGDGTRLSIL.

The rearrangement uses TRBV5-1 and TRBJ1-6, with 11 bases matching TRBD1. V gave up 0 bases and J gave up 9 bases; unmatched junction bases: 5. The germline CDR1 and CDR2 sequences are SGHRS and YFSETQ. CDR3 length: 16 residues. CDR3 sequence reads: CASSLGGQGVGSPLHF. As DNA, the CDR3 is TGCGCCAGCAGCTTGGGGGGACAGGGGGTAGGTTCACCCCTCCACTTT.

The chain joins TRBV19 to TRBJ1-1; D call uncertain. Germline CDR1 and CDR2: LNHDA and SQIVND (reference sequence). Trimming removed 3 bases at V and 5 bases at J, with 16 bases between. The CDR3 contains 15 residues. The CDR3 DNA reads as TGTGCCAGTAGTATCCACCGCAGGTTAGGTACTGAAGCTTTCTTT. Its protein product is CASSIHRRLGTEAFF.

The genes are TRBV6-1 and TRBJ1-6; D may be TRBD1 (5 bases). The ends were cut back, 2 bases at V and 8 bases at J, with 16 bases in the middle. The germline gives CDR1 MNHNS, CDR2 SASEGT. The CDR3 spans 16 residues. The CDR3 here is CASSELGGLMDSPLHF. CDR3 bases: TGTGCCAGCAGTGAATTGGGGGGTCTTATGGATTCACCCCTCCACTTT.

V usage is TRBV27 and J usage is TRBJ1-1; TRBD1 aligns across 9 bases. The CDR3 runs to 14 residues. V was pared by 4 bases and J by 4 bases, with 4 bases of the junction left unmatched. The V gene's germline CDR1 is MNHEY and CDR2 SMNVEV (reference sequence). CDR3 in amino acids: CASSWGQGRTEAFF. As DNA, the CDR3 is TGTGCCAGCAGTTGGGGACAGGGACGCACTGAAGCTTTCTTT.

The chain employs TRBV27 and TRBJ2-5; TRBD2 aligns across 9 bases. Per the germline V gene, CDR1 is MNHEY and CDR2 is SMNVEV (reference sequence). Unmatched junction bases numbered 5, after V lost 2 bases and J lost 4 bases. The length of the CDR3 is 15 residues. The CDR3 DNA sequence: TGTGCCAGCAGTTTAGGGCGGGGGGGCCGAGAGACCCAGTACTTC. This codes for CASSLGRGGRETQYF.

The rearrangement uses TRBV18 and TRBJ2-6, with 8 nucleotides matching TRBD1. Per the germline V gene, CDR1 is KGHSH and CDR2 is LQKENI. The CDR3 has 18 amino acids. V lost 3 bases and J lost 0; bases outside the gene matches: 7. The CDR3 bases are TGTGCCAGCTCACCGGCCGGGACAGGCGTCTCTGGGGCCAACGTCCTGACTTTC. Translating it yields CASSPAGTGVSGANVLTF.

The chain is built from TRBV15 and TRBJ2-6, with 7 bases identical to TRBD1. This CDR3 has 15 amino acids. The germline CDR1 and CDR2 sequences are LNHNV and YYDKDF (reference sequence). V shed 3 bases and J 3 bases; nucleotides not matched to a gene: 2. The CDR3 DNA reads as TGTGCCACCAGCAGGGGACAGCTTGGGGCCAACGTCCTGACTTTC. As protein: CATSRGQLGANVLTF.

The CDR3 nucleotides are TGTGCCAGCAGTTTTATTGACAGGGTCACCAAAAACATTCAGTACTTC. This translates into CASSFIDRVTKNIQYF. The chain couples TRBV28 to TRBJ2-4, with 7 bases matching TRBD1. The CDR3 sequence is 16 residues long. The V and J ends lost 3 bases and 2 bases, in that order; junction bases with no gene match: 7. Per germline, CDR1 MDHEN and CDR2 SYDVKM.

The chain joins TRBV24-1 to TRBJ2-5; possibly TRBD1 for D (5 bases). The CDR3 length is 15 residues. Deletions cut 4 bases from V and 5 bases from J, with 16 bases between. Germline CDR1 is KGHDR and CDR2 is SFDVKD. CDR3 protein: CATSDPLLGRETQYF. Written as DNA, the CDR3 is TGTGCCACCAGTGACCCCCTCTTGGGGCGGGAGACCCAGTACTTC.

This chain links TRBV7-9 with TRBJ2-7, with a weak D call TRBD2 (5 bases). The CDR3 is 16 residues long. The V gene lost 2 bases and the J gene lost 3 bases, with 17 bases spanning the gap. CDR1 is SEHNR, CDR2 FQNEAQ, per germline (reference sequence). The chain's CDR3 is CASSLPFTRGYYEQYF. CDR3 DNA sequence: TGTGCCAGCAGCTTACCTTTCACTAGAGGGTACTACGAGCAGTACTTC.

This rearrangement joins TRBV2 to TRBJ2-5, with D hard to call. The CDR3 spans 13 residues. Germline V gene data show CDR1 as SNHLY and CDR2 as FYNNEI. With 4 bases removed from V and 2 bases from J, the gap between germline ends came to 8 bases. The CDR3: CASSGQTQETQYF. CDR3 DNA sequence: TGTGCCAGCAGTGGGCAGACTCAAGAGACCCAGTACTTC.